Listed here is a single T cell receptor beta chain. V was clipped by 3 bases and J by 3 bases, with 7 bases between them. CDR1 MNHEY and CDR2 SMNVEV come from the germline V gene (reference sequence). This CDR3 is 13 amino acids long. These data are taken from a study of T cells in narcolepsy. Sequencing used immunoSEQ multiplex PCR; TCRdb keeps in-frame clones, though not all of them. Of approximately 25,000 clones listed, 81% are singletons. V usage is TRBV27 and J usage is TRBJ2-3; D is perhaps TRBD2 (5 bases). The sample taken for sequencing was memory (CD45RA-) CD4+ T cells from blood. The sequence derives from a human donor in good health. The CDR3 spells CASSFRDTDTQYF. The CDR3 nucleotides are TGTGCCAGCAGTTTCCGGGATACAGATACGCAGTATTTT.